This TCR beta chain was sequenced during a study of T-cell reconstitution after alpha-beta-depleted transplantation in children. Unique molecular identifiers were built into the TCRbeta library. TCRdb re-called the PCR reads through MiXCR, storing one row per CDR3 protein. The profile shows 360,000 or so distinct CDR3 sequences, over 20% of them singletons. This CDR3 spans 16 amino acids. The V gene's germline CDR1 is KGHDR and CDR2 SFDVKD. This sequence originates from a human donor who donated a stem cell graft to a child with acute myeloid leukemia. The input for sequencing was PBMCs from the stem cell graft donor, taken from the stem cell graft. The V gene is TRBV24-1, the J gene TRBJ1-5, with 9 nucleotides matching TRBD1. The CDR3 nucleotides are TGTGGGGCCAGTGATGCCAGGACAGGGGGCAATCAGCCCCAGCATTTT. Its translation is CGASDARTGGNQPQHF.